The entry that follows covers one T cell receptor beta chain sequence. What it binds is unknown. The sample belongs to a study of T cell responses to AZD1222 COVID-19 vaccine. Study results and limitations: Reports say nearly half of spike-specific TCRs go after unmutated variant regions. Females outnumbered males among donors, who were mostly white British; clonal diversity was possibly underestimated. CD4 TCRs linked to vaccination spanned spike, dominating at 160-218 and 743-854. Only a handful of people who got AZD1222 tested seropositive at baseline.

V shed 3 bases and J shed 0 bases, with 9 bases lying between them. From germline, CDR1 is KGHSH and CDR2 LQKENI. This CDR3 has 14 amino acids. Assay used: immunoSEQ multiplex PCR; TCRdb lists only in-frame clones, some missing. The sample comprises some 150,000 clones, roughly 90% of which are singletons, and 3% to 3.5% rests with the top ten. The receptor comes from an adult in good health. The V call is TRBV18, the J call TRBJ2-7, with D perhaps TRBD1 (6 bases). Sequencing used peripheral blood, obtained on day 0 of AZD1222 vaccination. The CDR3 reads CASSPDRSSYEQYF. In DNA, the CDR3 is TGTGCCAGCTCACCGGACAGAAGCTCCTACGAGCAGTACTTC.